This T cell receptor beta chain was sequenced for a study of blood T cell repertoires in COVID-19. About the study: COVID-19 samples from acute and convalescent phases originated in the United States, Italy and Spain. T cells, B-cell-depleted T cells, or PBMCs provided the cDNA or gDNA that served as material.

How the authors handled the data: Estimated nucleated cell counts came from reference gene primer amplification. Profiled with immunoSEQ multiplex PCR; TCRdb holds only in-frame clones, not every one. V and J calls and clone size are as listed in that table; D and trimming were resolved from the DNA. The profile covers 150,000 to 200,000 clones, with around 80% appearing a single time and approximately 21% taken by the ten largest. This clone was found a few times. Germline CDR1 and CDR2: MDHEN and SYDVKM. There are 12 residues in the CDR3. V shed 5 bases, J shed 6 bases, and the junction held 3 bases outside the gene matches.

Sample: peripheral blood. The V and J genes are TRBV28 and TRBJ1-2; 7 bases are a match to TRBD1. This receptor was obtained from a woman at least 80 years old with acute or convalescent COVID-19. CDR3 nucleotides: TGTGCCAGCAGTAGGGGGCGCGATGGCTACACCTTC. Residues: CASSRGRDGYTF.